The 22 T cell receptor beta chains presented below share a single source sample, sequenced in a study of cytomegalovirus exposure and HLA in healthy donors. A multiplex PCR was run with 60 Vbeta primers and 13 Jbeta primers. Only in-frame clones appear in the TCRdb table, and some are missing; sequencing was by immunoSEQ multiplex PCR. The sample records 100,000 to 150,000 clones, about 81% being singletons. The sample was PBMCs. The receptors originated from a woman between 25 and 40 years old in good health and CMV-seronegative.

The chain recombines TRBV4-2 with TRBJ1-1; 8 bases are shared with TRBD1. Looked up from germline, CDR1 is LGHNA and CDR2 is YNFKEQ. With V trimmed by 3 bases and J by 3 bases, 6 bases remained unmatched. The CDR3 contains 15 residues. CDR3 nucleotides: TGTGCCAGCAGCCATTGGGACAGGCCCCACACTGAAGCTTTCTTT. Its protein is CASSHWDRPHTEAFF.

The rearrangement uses TRBV4-2 and TRBJ1-1, with D perhaps TRBD1 (5 bases). V lost 1 base and J lost 4, with 16 bases in between. Germline-derived CDR1 and CDR2 are LGHNA and YNFKEQ. The CDR3 is made up of 16 amino acids. The CDR3 DNA reads as TGTGCCAGCAGCCAAGGGGGCCGAACCACCATCACTGAAGCTTTCTTT. Translated: CASSQGGRTTITEAFF.

This chain links TRBV6-5 with TRBJ2-5, with D perhaps matching TRBD1 (5 bases). The CDR3 sequence is 14 residues long. Germline V lookup: CDR1 MNHEY, CDR2 SVGAGI. The germline V and J ends were trimmed by 0 bases and 5 bases, with 10 bases remaining between them. The CDR3 protein is CASSYSKGRETQYF. CDR3 sequence (DNA): TGTGCCAGCAGTTACTCGAAGGGGCGGGAGACCCAGTACTTC.

The rearrangement joins TRBV6-1 to TRBJ2-2; D gene ambiguous. The CDR3 covers 14 residues. V dropped 0 bases and J dropped 4 bases, with 6 bases sitting between them. Germline CDR1 and CDR2: MNHNS and SASEGT. CDR3 amino acids: CASSEALSTGELFF. In DNA, the CDR3 is TGTGCCAGCAGTGAAGCGCTGAGCACCGGGGAGCTGTTTTTT.

The gene calls are TRBV2 and TRBJ1-2; D gene ambiguous. The CDR3 is 15 residues long. Germline CDR1 reads SNHLY; CDR2 reads FYNNEI. Deletions cut 6 bases from V and 0 bases from J, with 14 bases between. In DNA form, the CDR3 reads TGTGCCAGCAGCCCCCGGCCGGGTTCTAACTATGGCTACACCTTC. Protein sequence: CASSPRPGSNYGYTF.

V gene TRBV11-1 combines with J gene TRBJ2-7, with D uncertain. Trimming pared 1 base from V and 3 bases from J, leaving 13 bases between. The CDR3 loop spans 15 amino acids. The germline CDR1 and CDR2 sequences are SGHAT and FQDESV (reference sequence). The CDR3 DNA reads TGTGCCAGCAGCTTAGTACCCTCCTCTAACTACGAGCAGTACTTC. It yields the protein CASSLVPSSNYEQYF.

The J gene is TRBJ1-1, the V gene TRBV11-3, with TRBD1 as a possible D gene (6 bases). There are 15 residues in the CDR3. Germline V lookup: CDR1 SGHNT, CDR2 YENEEA. The germline V and J ends were trimmed by 0 bases and 4 bases, with 12 bases remaining between them. CDR3 amino acids: CASSLDQGLSTEAFF. CDR3 bases: TGTGCCAGCAGCTTAGATCAGGGGTTGAGCACTGAAGCTTTCTTT.

This rearrangement joins TRBV7-6 to TRBJ1-4; 7 bases align to TRBD1. V lost 1 base to trimming and J lost 3 bases; unmatched junction nucleotides: 5. This CDR3 comprises 16 residues. Germline V gives CDR1 SGHVS, CDR2 FNYEAQ. Here the CDR3 DNA reads TGTGCCAGCAGCTTAGGACAGGGCGTTCCTAATGAAAAACTGTTTTTT. Its protein product is CASSLGQGVPNEKLFF.

The chain has TRBV6-5 and TRBJ2-1, with D tentatively TRBD2 (5 bases). The CDR3 spans 14 residues. CDR1 is MNHEY and CDR2 is SVGAGI in the germline V gene. V gave up 0 bases and J gave up 6 bases, with 9 bases separating them. The CDR3 spells CASSYSPEGNEQFF. DNA of the CDR3: TGTGCCAGCAGTTACTCGCCTGAGGGCAATGAGCAGTTCTTC.

This chain joins TRBV5-1 and TRBJ2-7, with TRBD1 as a possible D gene (5 bases). Germline V CDR1 and CDR2: SGHRS, YFSETQ. The V end was cut by 2 bases, the J end by 6 bases, with 18 bases between. The CDR3 has 15 amino acids. In nucleotides, the CDR3 is TGCGCCAGCAGCTTTACAGGACCCTCCCCCCTCGAGCAGTACTTC. Protein sequence: CASSFTGPSPLEQYF.

About this clone: One junction end does not reproduce the germline sequence, and a read error may be involved. The chain has TRBV7-6 and TRBJ2-6; 7 nucleotides line up with TRBD2. The germline CDR1 and CDR2 sequences are SGHVS and FNYEAQ. The CDR3 consists of 15 residues. CDR3 loop: CASSGLDSGANGLTF. DNA for the CDR3: TGTGCCAGCAGCGGACTAGATTCTGGGGCCAACGGCCTGACTTTC.

This clone was observed once. The V call is TRBV18, the J call TRBJ1-3; 7 bases match TRBD1. The CDR3 contains 14 residues. The V and J ends lost 4 bases and 3 bases, in that order; junction bases with no gene match: 3. CDR1 KGHSH and CDR2 LQKENI come from the germline V gene. Here the CDR3 reads CASSQGALGNTIYF. CDR3 in DNA: TGTGCCAGCTCACAGGGGGCTCTTGGAAACACCATATATTTT. The complete variable domain, with remaining parts taken from reference TRBV18 and TRBJ1-3, reads NAGVMQNPRHLVRRRGQEARLRCSPMKGHSHVYWYRQLPEEGLKFMVYLQKENIIDESGMPKERFSAEFPKEGPSILRIQQVVRGDSAAYFCASSQGALGNTIYFGEGSWLTVV.

V and J are TRBV6-5 and TRBJ1-2; 7 nucleotides match TRBD1. V lost 5 bases and J lost 3; bases outside the gene matches: 6. Per germline, CDR1 MNHEY and CDR2 SVGAGI. This CDR3 is 14 amino acids long. This CDR3 reads CASSETGPYYGYTF. For the CDR3, the DNA is TGTGCCAGCAGTGAGACAGGGCCTTACTATGGCTACACCTTC.

The V gene is TRBV6-1, the J gene TRBJ2-4, with a tentative D call TRBD2 (5 bases). CDR1 and CDR2 (germline): MNHNS, SASEGT. This CDR3 region has 16 residues. The V gene lost 1 base and the J gene lost 6 bases, with 16 bases spanning the gap. The CDR3 is CASSEEDFVVRNIQYF. The CDR3 DNA follows: TGTGCCAGCAGTGAAGAGGACTTTGTGGTTAGAAACATTCAGTACTTC.

The chain couples TRBV6-6 to TRBJ2-7, with 9 bases fitting TRBD1. CDR1 MNHNY and CDR2 SVGAGI come from the germline V gene (reference sequence). The CDR3 covers 16 residues. The V segment lost 2 bases and the J segment 2 bases; nucleotides outside the gene matches: 7. The CDR3 DNA sequence: TGTGCCAGCAGTTACGCCGGGACAGGGTTGACCTACGAGCAGTACTTC. It specifies CASSYAGTGLTYEQYF.

This clone was seen a handful of times. V gene TRBV30 combines with J gene TRBJ2-7, with D possibly being TRBD2 (5 bases). The CDR3 has 13 amino acids. CDR1 and CDR2 (germline): GTSNPN, SVGIG (reference sequence). V was pared by 8 bases and J by 3 bases, with 17 bases between. CDR3 coding DNA: TGTGCCGGACGAGGGATAGGTAACTACGAGCAGTACTTC. It yields the protein CAGRGIGNYEQYF.

This clone was detected only a few times. The junction departs from germline at one end; a sequencing error may be responsible. This chain links TRBV7-7 with TRBJ2-7, with 12 bases aligning to TRBD2. Germline CDR1 SSHAT, CDR2 FNYEAQ (reference sequence). The CDR3 sequence is 15 residues long. The CDR3 is CASSLGTSGSYEQYF. The CDR3, as DNA: TGTGCTAGCAGCCTCGGGACTAGCGGGTCGTACGAGCAGTACTTC.

This chain uses TRBV28 with TRBJ1-2; 12 bases are a match to TRBD1. Germline values: CDR1 MDHEN, CDR2 SYDVKM. V gave up 10 bases and J gave up 4 bases; unmatched junction bases: 10. This CDR3 has 15 residues. CDR3 amino acids: CATPGQGASSYGYTF. In nucleotides, the CDR3 is TGTGCCACCCCGGGACAGGGGGCGTCGAGCTATGGCTACACCTTC.

The V call is TRBV7-3, the J call TRBJ2-6; a possible D gene is TRBD1 (6 bases). V lost 3 bases and J 0 bases, leaving 15 bases between the germline ends. The CDR3 covers 18 residues. Germline assignment: CDR1 SGHTA and CDR2 FQGTGA. The CDR3 loop reads CASSLYGQRFSGANVLTF. CDR3 in DNA: TGTGCCAGCAGCTTGTACGGACAGCGCTTCTCTGGGGCCAACGTCCTGACTTTC.

The genes are TRBV4-1 and TRBJ1-1, with TRBD1 matching 11 bases. Per germline, CDR1 MGHRA and CDR2 YSYEKL. The CDR3 spans 17 residues. J was trimmed by 1 base and V by 7 bases; bases with no gene match: 11. DNA of the CDR3: TGCGCCAGCACCGGCAAGGGGACAGGGGGTCGGAACACTGAAGCTTTCTTT. This sequence encodes CASTGKGTGGRNTEAFF.

The rearrangement links TRBV6-1 to TRBJ1-6; 9 nucleotides agree with TRBD1. From germline, CDR1 is MNHNS and CDR2 SASEGT. The CDR3 has 15 residues. V lost 1 base, J lost 6 bases, and 1 base stayed unmatched. As DNA, the CDR3 is TGTGCCAGCAGTGAAGAGACAGGGGGTAATTCACCCCTCCACTTT. It translates to CASSEETGGNSPLHF.

The chain has TRBV9 and TRBJ1-1; TRBD1 matches at 10 bases. The J segment lost 1 base and the V segment lost 2 bases, leaving 8 bases of the junction unmatched. Germline V gives CDR1 SGDLS, CDR2 YYNGEE. The CDR3 loop spans 17 amino acids. The CDR3 nucleotides read TGTGCCAGCAGCGTTGTCGGACAGGGGGTGGGGAACACTGAAGCTTTCTTT. Protein product: CASSVVGQGVGNTEAFF.